This T cell receptor beta chain was recovered during a study of vaccination and CD4 T cells after COVID-19. For the study at large: Timing of post-vaccine sample collection was a median 72 days after dose two, with a range of 14 to 241. Overlapping SARS-CoV-2, HCoV-NL63, HCoV-OC43 and HCoV-229E spike peptides were used to stimulate cells. Control cultures were supplied with a CEFX pool, an HIV-1 Nef pool, or no peptide at all.

The Oncomine TCR Beta short-read assay sequenced DNA from cultured CD4+ T cells. It was from cultured CD4+ T cells that genomic DNA was extracted. From the PCR reads, TCRdb called clonotypes with MiXCR, one entry per CDR3 protein. The repertoire includes several thousand distinct CDR3 sequences, around 26% of them detected once, and approximately 30% sits in the top ten. The trim removed 0 bases at V and 1 base at J, leaving 4 bases unmatched. The CDR3 extends over 17 amino acids. Per the germline V gene, CDR1 is SGHDN and CDR2 is FVKESK. Treatment in this sample: roughly ten-day PBMC culture with coronavirus spike peptide pools or control peptides (ViraFEST assay). This clonotype was picked up a small number of times. Its specificity is not known.

The V gene is TRBV14, the J gene TRBJ2-3; TRBD2 matches 10 bases. Sequencing was performed on CD4+ T cells from blood, cultured in vitro. The clonotype comes from a human donor who had recovered from COVID-19. The CDR3 coding sequence is TGTGCCAGCAGCCAAGATTTCGGGACTAGCGGCACAGATACGCAGTATTTT. It specifies CASSQDFGTSGTDTQYF. Filled out from reference TRBV14 and TRBJ2-3, the complete variable domain reads EAGVTQFPSHSVIEKGQTVTLRCDPISGHDNLYWYRRVMGKEIKFLLHFVKESKQDESGMPNNRFLAERTGGTYSTLKVQPAELEDSGVYFCASSQDFGTSGTDTQYFGPGTRLTVL.